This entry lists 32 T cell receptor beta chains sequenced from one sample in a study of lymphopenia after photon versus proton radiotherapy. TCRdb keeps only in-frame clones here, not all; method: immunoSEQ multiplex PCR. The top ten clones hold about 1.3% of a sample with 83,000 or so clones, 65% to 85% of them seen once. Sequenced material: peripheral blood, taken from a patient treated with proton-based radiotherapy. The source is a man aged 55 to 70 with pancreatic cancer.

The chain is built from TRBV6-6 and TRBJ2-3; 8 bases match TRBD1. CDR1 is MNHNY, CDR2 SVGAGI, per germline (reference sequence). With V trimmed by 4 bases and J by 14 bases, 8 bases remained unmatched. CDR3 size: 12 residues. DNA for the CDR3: TGTGCCAGCAGTTTTGACAGGGGCAGGTGGTATTTT. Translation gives CASSFDRGRWYF.

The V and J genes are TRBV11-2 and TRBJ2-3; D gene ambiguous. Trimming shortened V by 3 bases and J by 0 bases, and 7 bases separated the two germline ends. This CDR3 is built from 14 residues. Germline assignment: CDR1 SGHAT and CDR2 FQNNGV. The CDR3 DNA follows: TGTGCCAGCAGCTTTCCCGGGAGCACAGATACGCAGTATTTT. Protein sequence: CASSFPGSTDTQYF.

In DNA form, the CDR3 reads TGTGCCACCAGCCCAGGGCACCGGAATACGCAGTATTTT. Translation: CATSPGHRNTQYF. This rearrangement joins TRBV15 to TRBJ2-3, with D maybe TRBD1 (5 bases). The CDR3 contains 13 residues. V was trimmed by 5 bases and J by 7 bases, leaving 13 bases between them. CDR1 is LNHNV and CDR2 is YYDKDF in the germline V gene (reference sequence).

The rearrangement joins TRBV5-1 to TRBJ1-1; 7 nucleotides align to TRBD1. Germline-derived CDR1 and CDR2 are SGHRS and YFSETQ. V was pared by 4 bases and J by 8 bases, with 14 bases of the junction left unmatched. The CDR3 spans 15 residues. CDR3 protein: CASSLPLLDRTEAFF. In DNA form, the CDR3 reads TGCGCCAGCAGCCTACCACTCCTGGACAGGACCGAAGCTTTCTTT.

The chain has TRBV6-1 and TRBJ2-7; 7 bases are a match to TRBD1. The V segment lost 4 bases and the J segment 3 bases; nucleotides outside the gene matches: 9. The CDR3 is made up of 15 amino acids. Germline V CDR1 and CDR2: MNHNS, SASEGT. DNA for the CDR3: TGTGCCAGCAGTGGGGAAGACAGGGCTATCTACGAGCAGTACTTC. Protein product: CASSGEDRAIYEQYF.

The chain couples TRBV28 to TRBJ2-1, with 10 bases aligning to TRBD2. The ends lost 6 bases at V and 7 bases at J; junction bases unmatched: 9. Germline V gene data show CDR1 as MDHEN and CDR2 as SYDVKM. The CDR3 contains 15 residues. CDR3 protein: CASSQTGTSANEQFF. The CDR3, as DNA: TGTGCCAGCAGCCAAACCGGGACTAGCGCGAATGAGCAGTTCTTC.

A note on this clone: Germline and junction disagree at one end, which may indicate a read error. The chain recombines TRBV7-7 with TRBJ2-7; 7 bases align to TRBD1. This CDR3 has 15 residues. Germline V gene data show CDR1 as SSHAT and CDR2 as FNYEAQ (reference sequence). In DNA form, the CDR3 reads TGTGCTAGCAGCTACGGGACAGATAGCTCCTACGAGCAGTACTTC. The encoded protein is CASSYGTDSSYEQYF.

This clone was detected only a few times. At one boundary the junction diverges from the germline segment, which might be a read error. For the CDR3, the DNA is TGTGCCAGTAGTAGACAGGACGCGTGGTGCTTC. Its protein product is CASSRQDAWCF. This chain uses TRBV19 with TRBJ2-7, with D possibly matching TRBD1 (6 bases). CDR3 size: 11 residues. Germline assignment: CDR1 LNHDA and CDR2 SQIVND (reference sequence).

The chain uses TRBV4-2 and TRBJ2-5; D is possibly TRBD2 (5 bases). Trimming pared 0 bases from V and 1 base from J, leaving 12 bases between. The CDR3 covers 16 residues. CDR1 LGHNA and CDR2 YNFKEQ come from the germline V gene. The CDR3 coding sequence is TGTGCCAGCAGCCAAGAGCACGGTAGCGTCCAAGAGACCCAGTACTTC. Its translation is CASSQEHGSVQETQYF.

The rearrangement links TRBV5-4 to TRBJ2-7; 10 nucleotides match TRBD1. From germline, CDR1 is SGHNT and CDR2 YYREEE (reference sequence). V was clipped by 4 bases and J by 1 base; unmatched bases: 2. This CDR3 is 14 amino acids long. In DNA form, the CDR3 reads TGTGCCAGCAGCAGGGACAGGGGTTCCTACGAGCAGTACTTC. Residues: CASSRDRGSYEQYF. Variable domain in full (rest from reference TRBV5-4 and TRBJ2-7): ETGVTQSPTHLIKTRGQQVTLRCSSQSGHNTVSWYQQALGQGPQFIFQYYREEENGRGNFPPRFSGLQFPNYSSELNVNALELDDSALYLCASSRDRGSYEQYFGPGTRLTVT.

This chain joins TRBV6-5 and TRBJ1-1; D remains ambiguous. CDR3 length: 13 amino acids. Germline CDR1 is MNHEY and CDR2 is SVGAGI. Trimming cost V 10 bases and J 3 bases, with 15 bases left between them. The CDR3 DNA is TGTGCCACTTACCCGGGAGACGACACTGAAGCTTTCTTT. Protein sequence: CATYPGDDTEAFF.

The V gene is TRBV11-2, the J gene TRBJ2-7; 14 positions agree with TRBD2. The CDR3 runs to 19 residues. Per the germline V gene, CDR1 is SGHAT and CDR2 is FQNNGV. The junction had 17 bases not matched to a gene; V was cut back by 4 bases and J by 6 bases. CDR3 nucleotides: TGTGCCAGCAGCTCAGCATTAACCGGGACTAGCGGGAGATCGGGCGAGCAGTACTTC. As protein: CASSSALTGTSGRSGEQYF.

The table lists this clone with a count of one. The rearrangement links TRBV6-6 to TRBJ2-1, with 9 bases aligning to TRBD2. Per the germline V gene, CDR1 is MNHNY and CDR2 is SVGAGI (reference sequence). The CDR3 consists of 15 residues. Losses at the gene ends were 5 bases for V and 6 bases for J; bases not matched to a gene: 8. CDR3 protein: CASSRTGLARNEQFF. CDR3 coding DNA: TGTGCCAGCAGTCGAACTGGACTAGCGCGCAATGAGCAGTTCTTC.

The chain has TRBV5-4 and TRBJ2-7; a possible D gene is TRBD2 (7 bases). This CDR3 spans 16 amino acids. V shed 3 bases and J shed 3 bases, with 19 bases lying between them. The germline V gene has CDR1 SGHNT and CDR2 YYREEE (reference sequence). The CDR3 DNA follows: TGTGCCAGCAGCTGGAAGGGGGGGACTGTAGTCTACGAGCAGTACTTC. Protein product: CASSWKGGTVVYEQYF.

The CDR3 here is CASSPLSHTGLGTEAFF. For the CDR3, the DNA is TGTGCCAGCTCACCACTGTCGCATACGGGGCTCGGCACTGAAGCTTTCTTT. V gene TRBV18 combines with J gene TRBJ1-1; TRBD1 might be the D (5 bases). V gave up 1 base and J gave up 4 bases, with 19 bases separating them. The CDR3 consists of 17 residues. Germline CDR1 is KGHSH and CDR2 is LQKENI. Full variable domain (outside the CDR3, taken from reference TRBV18 and TRBJ1-1): NAGVMQNPRHLVRRRGQEARLRCSPMKGHSHVYWYRQLPEEGLKFMVYLQKENIIDESGMPKERFSAEFPKEGPSILRIQQVVRGDSAAYFCASSPLSHTGLGTEAFFGQGTRLTVV.

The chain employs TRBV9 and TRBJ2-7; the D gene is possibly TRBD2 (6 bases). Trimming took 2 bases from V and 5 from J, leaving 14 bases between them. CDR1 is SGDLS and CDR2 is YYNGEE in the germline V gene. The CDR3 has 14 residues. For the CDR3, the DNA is TGTGCCAGCAGCGTGACGGGAGAAGGGGACGAGCAGTACTTC. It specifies CASSVTGEGDEQYF.

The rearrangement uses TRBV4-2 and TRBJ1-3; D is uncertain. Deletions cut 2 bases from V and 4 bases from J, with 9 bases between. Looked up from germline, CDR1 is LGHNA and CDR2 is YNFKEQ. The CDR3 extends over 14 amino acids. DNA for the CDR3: TGTGCCAGCAGCCAACGGGGTTTGGGAAACACCATATATTTT. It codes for CASSQRGLGNTIYF.

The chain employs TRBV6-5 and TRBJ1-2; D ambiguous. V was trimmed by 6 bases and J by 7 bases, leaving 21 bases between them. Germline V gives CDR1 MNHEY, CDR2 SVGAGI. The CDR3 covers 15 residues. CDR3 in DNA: TGTGCCAGCAGCCCCGGGCCCTTTAGTGTTGGTGGCTACACCTTC. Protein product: CASSPGPFSVGGYTF.

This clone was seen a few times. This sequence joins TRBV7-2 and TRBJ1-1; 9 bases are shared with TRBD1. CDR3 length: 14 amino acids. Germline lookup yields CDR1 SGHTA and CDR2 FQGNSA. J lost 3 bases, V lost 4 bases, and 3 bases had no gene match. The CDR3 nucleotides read TGTGCCAGCAGCTCCAGACAGGGGGACACTGAAGCTTTCTTT. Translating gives CASSSRQGDTEAFF.

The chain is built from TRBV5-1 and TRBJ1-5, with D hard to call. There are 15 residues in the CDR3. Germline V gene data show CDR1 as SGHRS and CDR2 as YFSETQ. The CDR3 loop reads CTLRSGTVSNQPQHF. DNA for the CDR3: TGCACCCTCCGGTCAGGTACCGTTAGCAATCAGCCCCAGCATTTT.

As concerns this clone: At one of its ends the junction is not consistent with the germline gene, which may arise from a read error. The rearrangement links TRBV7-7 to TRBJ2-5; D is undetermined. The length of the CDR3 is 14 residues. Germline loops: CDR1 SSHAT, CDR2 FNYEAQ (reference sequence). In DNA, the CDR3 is TGTGCTAGCAGCTTTAGCACCGTTGGGGAGACCCAGTACTTC. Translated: CASSFSTVGETQYF. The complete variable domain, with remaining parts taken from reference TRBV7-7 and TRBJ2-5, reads GAGVSQSPRYKVTKRGQDVTLRCDPISSHATLYWYQQALGQGPEFLTYFNYEAQPDKSGLPSDRFSAERPEGSISTLTIQRTEQRDSAMYRCASSFSTVGETQYFGPGTRLLVL.

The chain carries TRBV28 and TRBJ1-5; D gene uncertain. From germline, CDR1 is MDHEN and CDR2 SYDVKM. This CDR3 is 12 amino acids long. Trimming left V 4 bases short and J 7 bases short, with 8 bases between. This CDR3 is CASSSPPQPQHF. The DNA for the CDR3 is TGTGCCAGCAGTTCCCCCCCCCAGCCCCAGCATTTT.

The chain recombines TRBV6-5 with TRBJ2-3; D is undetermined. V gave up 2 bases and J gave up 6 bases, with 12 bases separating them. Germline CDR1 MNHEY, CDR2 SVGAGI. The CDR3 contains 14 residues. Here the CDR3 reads CASSYLSVTDTQYF. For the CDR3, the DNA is TGTGCCAGCAGTTACCTATCTGTCACGGATACGCAGTATTTT.

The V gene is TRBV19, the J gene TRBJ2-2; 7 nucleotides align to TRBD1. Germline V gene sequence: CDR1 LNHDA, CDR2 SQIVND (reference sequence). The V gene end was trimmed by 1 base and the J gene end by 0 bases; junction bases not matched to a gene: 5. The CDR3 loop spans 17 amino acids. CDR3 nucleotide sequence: TGTGCCAGTAGTATAGGGGCAGGGGGAGCGAACACCGGGGAGCTGTTTTTT. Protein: CASSIGAGGANTGELFF.

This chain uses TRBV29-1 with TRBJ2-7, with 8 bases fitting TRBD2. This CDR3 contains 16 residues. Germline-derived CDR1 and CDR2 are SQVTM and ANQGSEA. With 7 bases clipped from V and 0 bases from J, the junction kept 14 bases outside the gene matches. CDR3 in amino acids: CSAEGLAGLSSYEQYF. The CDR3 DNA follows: TGCAGCGCCGAAGGGCTAGCGGGCCTGAGCTCCTACGAGCAGTACTTC.

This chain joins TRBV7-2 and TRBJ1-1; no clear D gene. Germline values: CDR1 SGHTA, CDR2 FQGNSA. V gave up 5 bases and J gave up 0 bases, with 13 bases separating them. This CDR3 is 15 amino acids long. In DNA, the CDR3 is TGTGCCAGCAGCCGTCAAATAACACTGAACACTGAAGCTTTCTTT. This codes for CASSRQITLNTEAFF. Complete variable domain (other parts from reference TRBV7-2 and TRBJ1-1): GAGVSQSPSNKVTEKGKDVELRCDPISGHTALYWYRQSLGQGLEFLIYFQGNSAPDKSGLPSDRFSAERTGGSVSTLTIQRTQQEDSAVYLCASSRQITLNTEAFFGQGTRLTVV.

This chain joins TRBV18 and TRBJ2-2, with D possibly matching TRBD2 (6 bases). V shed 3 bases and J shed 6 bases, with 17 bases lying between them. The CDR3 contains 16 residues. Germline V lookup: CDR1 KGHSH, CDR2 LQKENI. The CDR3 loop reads CASSPPEGSISGELFF. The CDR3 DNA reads TGTGCCAGCTCACCCCCGGAGGGTAGCATCTCCGGGGAGCTGTTTTTT.

The CDR3 spells CASSRGENNYGYTF. DNA of the CDR3: TGCGCCAGCAGCCGTGGGGAAAATAACTATGGCTACACCTTC. The chain is built from TRBV5-1 and TRBJ1-2, with no clear D. V was cut by 4 bases and J by 1 base, with 11 bases left in between. The CDR3 covers 14 residues. The germline gives CDR1 SGHRS, CDR2 YFSETQ.

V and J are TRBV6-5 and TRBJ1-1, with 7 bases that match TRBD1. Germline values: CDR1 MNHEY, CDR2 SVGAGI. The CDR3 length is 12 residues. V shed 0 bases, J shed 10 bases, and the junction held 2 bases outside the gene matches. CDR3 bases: TGTGCCAGCAGTTACTCAGGGGGCCGAGCTTTCTTT. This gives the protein CASSYSGGRAFF.

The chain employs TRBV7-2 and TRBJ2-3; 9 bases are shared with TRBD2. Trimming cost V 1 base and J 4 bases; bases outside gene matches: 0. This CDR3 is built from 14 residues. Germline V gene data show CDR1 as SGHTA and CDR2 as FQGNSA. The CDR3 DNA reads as TGTGCCAGCAGCTTAGGCGGGGGGGCAGATACGCAGTATTTT. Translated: CASSLGGGADTQYF.

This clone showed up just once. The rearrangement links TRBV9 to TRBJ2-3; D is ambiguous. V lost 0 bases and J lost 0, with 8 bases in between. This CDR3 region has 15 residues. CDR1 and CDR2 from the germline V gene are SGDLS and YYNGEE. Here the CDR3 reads CASSVEERSTDTQYF. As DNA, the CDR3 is TGTGCCAGCAGCGTAGAGGAACGTAGCACAGATACGCAGTATTTT.

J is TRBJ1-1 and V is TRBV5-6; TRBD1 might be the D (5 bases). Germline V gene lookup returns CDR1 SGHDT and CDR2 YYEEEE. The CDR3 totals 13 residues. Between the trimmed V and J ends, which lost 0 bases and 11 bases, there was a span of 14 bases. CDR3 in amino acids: CASSLGGYRLAFF. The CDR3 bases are TGTGCCAGCAGCTTGGGGGGGTACAGGCTGGCTTTCTTT. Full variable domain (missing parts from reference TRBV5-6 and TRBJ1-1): DAGVTQSPTHLIKTRGQQVTLRCSPKSGHDTVSWYQQALGQGPQFIFQYYEEEERQRGNFPDRFSGHQFPNYSSELNVNALLLGDSALYLCASSLGGYRLAFFGQGTRLTVV.